The next 27 T cell receptor beta chains were all read from a single sample in a study of early T cells in non-severe SARS-CoV-2 infection. TCRdb processed the 5' RACE reads anew with MiXCR; each CDR3 protein has one entry. The sample lists about 64,000 distinct CDR3 sequences; roughly 10% were seen once. Sequencing used whole blood, obtained at baseline. The receptors come from an adult who was a healthcare worker with PCR-confirmed SARS-CoV-2 infection or an uninfected control (not recorded which).

The table lists this clonotype with many counts. The J gene is TRBJ1-1, the V gene TRBV5-1, with unresolved D. The CDR3 is 15 amino acids. Germline CDR1 and CDR2: SGHRS and YFSETQ. V was clipped by 6 bases and J by 3 bases, with 18 bases between them. The CDR3 here is CASTLGEGWDTEAFF. The CDR3 nucleotides are TGCGCCAGCACCCTTGGTGAGGGATGGGACACTGAAGCTTTCTTT. Using reference TRBV5-1 and TRBJ1-1 for the parts outside the CDR3, the full variable domain is KAGVTQTPRYLIKTRGQQVTLSCSPISGHRSVSWYQQTPGQGLQFLFEYFSETQRNKGNFPGRFSGRQFSNSRSEMNVSTLELGDSALYLCASTLGEGWDTEAFFGQGTRLTVV.

This clonotype came up many times. As DNA, the CDR3 is TGTGCCAGCAGCCGGCAGGGGAACACTGAAGCTTTCTTT. As protein: CASSRQGNTEAFF. V is TRBV3-1 and J is TRBJ1-1; the D gene is possibly TRBD1 (5 bases). The germline gives CDR1 LGHDT, CDR2 YNNKEL (reference sequence). The CDR3 contains 13 residues. V dropped 4 bases and J dropped 1 base, with 7 bases sitting between them.

This chain uses TRBV4-2 with TRBJ2-5; tentative D call: TRBD2 (5 bases). In germline, CDR1 is LGHNA, CDR2 YNFKEQ. The CDR3 is made up of 14 amino acids. The V gene lost 0 bases and the J gene lost 2 bases, with 7 bases spanning the gap. The DNA of the CDR3 is TGTGCCAGCAGCCAAGAGAGACTACAAGAGACCCAGTACTTC. Residues: CASSQERLQETQYF.

There are a few counts of this clonotype. This sequence joins TRBV4-1 and TRBJ1-2, with 9 bases lining up with TRBD1. The CDR3 sequence is 15 residues long. The trim removed 5 bases at V and 8 bases at J, leaving 12 bases unmatched. The germline CDR1 and CDR2 sequences are MGHRA and YSYEKL. This CDR3 reads CASSAGQGLGLGYTF. CDR3 coding DNA: TGCGCCAGCAGCGCCGGACAGGGGCTCGGATTAGGCTACACCTTC.

This clonotype was detected a few times. The chain combines TRBV18 with TRBJ1-5; D uncertain. The CDR3 covers 14 residues. The V gene's germline CDR1 is KGHSH and CDR2 LQKENI. V lost 9 bases and J 1 base, leaving 13 bases between the germline ends. CDR3: CASSVSASNQPQHF. Written as DNA, the CDR3 is TGTGCCAGTTCGGTGTCAGCCAGCAATCAGCCCCAGCATTTT.

This clonotype has a handful of counts. The chain recombines TRBV11-2 with TRBJ2-7, with 12 nucleotides matching TRBD2. With 3 bases clipped from V and 6 bases from J, the junction kept 3 bases outside the gene matches. Germline V gene data show CDR1 as SGHAT and CDR2 as FQNNGV. The CDR3 has 14 residues. In DNA, the CDR3 is TGTGCCAGCAGCTTCCGGACTAGCGGGGTCGAGCAGTACTTC. Protein sequence: CASSFRTSGVEQYF.

This clonotype was found a few times. The chain joins TRBV7-2 to TRBJ2-1, with D possibly matching TRBD1 (5 bases). The CDR3 loop spans 12 amino acids. With 2 bases removed from V and 8 bases from J, the gap between germline ends came to 7 bases. CDR1 and CDR2 from the germline V gene are SGHTA and FQGNSA. CDR3 bases: TGTGCCAGCAGCTTACAGGGTTATGAGCAGTTCTTC. Amino acids: CASSLQGYEQFF. The full variable domain, its missing parts supplied by reference TRBV7-2 and TRBJ2-1, is GAGVSQSPSNKVTEKGKDVELRCDPISGHTALYWYRQSLGQGLEFLIYFQGNSAPDKSGLPSDRFSAERTGGSVSTLTIQRTQQEDSAVYLCASSLQGYEQFFGPGTRLTVL.

This clonotype was found many times. The rearrangement links TRBV21-1 to TRBJ2-3; TRBD1, the table's D call, was not compared with the DNA. TRBV21-1 is classified as a pseudogene. The CDR3 extends over 13 amino acids. CDR3 sequence: CAGGGRDTDTQYF. The CDR3, as DNA: TGTGCCGGGGGGGGGAGAGACACAGATACGCAGTATTTT.

This rearrangement joins TRBV12-3 or TRBV12-4 to TRBJ1-1; D is ambiguous. The CDR3 totals 13 residues. Trimming removed 9 bases from V and 4 bases from J, with 15 bases in between. In nucleotides, the CDR3 is TGTGCCAGTCATGGACGGCCGGGCACTGAAGCTTTCTTT. It codes for CASHGRPGTEAFF.

The chain carries TRBV11-2 and TRBJ2-5; possible D gene TRBD2, 5 bases. V was pared by 2 bases and J by 7 bases, with 14 bases between. The CDR3 is 14 amino acids. Germline V gene lookup returns CDR1 SGHAT and CDR2 FQNNGV. The CDR3 reads CASSLYGPEGTQYF. The CDR3 nucleotides read TGTGCCAGCAGCTTATACGGACCCGAGGGGACCCAGTACTTC. The full variable domain, its missing parts supplied by reference TRBV11-2 and TRBJ2-5, is EAGVAQSPRYKIIEKRQSVAFWCNPISGHATLYWYQQILGQGPKLLIQFQNNGVVDDSQLPKDRFSAERLKGVDSTLKIQPAKLEDSAVYLCASSLYGPEGTQYFGPGTRLLVL.

V and J are TRBV7-8 and TRBJ2-3, with 7 bases fitting TRBD2. Losses at the gene ends were 7 bases for V and 1 base for J; bases not matched to a gene: 14. The germline CDR1 and CDR2 sequences are SGHVS and FQNEAQ. CDR3 length: 17 residues. DNA of the CDR3: TGTGCCAGCACCCGAAGACAACTAGCGACCGGCACAGATACGCAGTATTTT. Amino acids: CASTRRQLATGTDTQYF.

J is TRBJ1-1 and V is TRBV30, with D tentatively TRBD1 (5 bases). The CDR3 extends over 12 amino acids. Deletions cut 3 bases from V and 8 bases from J, with 13 bases between. Germline CDR1 and CDR2: GTSNPN and SVGIG (reference sequence). The CDR3 loop is CAWRAGWVEAFF. Here the CDR3 DNA reads TGTGCCTGGAGGGCAGGGTGGGTAGAAGCTTTCTTT.

The chain has TRBV9 and TRBJ2-1; TRBD2 agrees at 8 bases. After removal of 0 bases from V and 6 bases from J, the junction contained 8 bases not matched to a gene. Germline CDR1 is SGDLS and CDR2 is YYNGEE. This CDR3 spans 16 amino acids. CDR3 protein: CASSVGPGGPLNEQFF. DNA for the CDR3: TGTGCCAGCAGCGTAGGTCCGGGGGGGCCTCTCAATGAGCAGTTCTTC.

Of note for this clonotype: Given a much more abundant clone one base away, this may be a read error. The rearrangement joins TRBV7-2 to TRBJ2-3, with unresolved D. This CDR3 has 11 residues. Germline CDR1 SGHTA, CDR2 FQGNSA. Trimming pared 8 bases from V and 5 bases from J, leaving 8 bases between. The CDR3 is CASALQDTQYF. CDR3 nucleotides: TGTGCCAGCGCCCTGCAAGATACGCAGTATTTT.

The chain carries TRBV5-1 and TRBJ2-3; 9 bases are shared with TRBD1. Trimming cost V 2 bases and J 3 bases; bases outside gene matches: 7. The CDR3 is made up of 16 amino acids. The V gene's germline CDR1 is SGHRS and CDR2 YFSETQ. The CDR3: CASSFQQGARTDTQYF. As DNA, the CDR3 is TGCGCCAGCAGCTTCCAACAGGGGGCGAGGACAGATACGCAGTATTTT.

This clonotype was seen repeatedly, ten times or more. The chain combines TRBV20-1 with TRBJ2-3, with a possible D match to TRBD2 (5 bases). With 5 bases removed from V and 11 bases from J, the gap between germline ends came to 23 bases. Germline-derived CDR1 and CDR2 are DFQATT and SNEGSKA (reference sequence). The CDR3 is 14 residues long. For the CDR3, the DNA is TGCAGTGCTCCCGGACGCGGGTCAGAATACATGCAGTATTTT. This sequence encodes CSAPGRGSEYMQYF.

This clonotype was detected only a few times. The gene calls are TRBV7-2 and TRBJ2-7, with 7 nucleotides matching TRBD1. Germline V gene lookup returns CDR1 SGHTA and CDR2 FQGNSA. The V gene end was trimmed by 3 bases and the J gene end by 7 bases; junction bases not matched to a gene: 6. CDR3 length: 13 amino acids. The DNA for the CDR3 is TGTGCCAGCAGCTTCGACAGGGCTGGTGAGCAGTACTTC. Residues: CASSFDRAGEQYF.

The V and J genes are TRBV7-2 and TRBJ2-7, with D uncertain. Germline CDR1 is SGHTA and CDR2 is FQGNSA. V was cut by 7 bases and J by 2 bases, with 21 bases left in between. CDR3 length: 16 amino acids. The DNA for the CDR3 is TGTGCCAGCACCCCCAGGCTCTCTGTGAGCCCCTACGAGCAGTACTTC. Residues: CASTPRLSVSPYEQYF.

This clonotype has only a few counts. The V gene is TRBV6-6, the J gene TRBJ2-1; weak D call: TRBD2 (7 bases). The CDR3 length is 15 residues. V shed 5 bases and J shed 5 bases, with 16 bases lying between them. Germline loops: CDR1 MNHNY, CDR2 SVGAGI (reference sequence). The CDR3 region has the DNA TGTGCCAGCAGTCAACTAGGGGGGGGTAACAATGAGCAGTTCTTC. Its translation: CASSQLGGGNNEQFF.

This clonotype was found many times. CDR3 amino acids: CASSSNRGDYEQYF. In nucleotides, the CDR3 is TGTGCCAGCAGCTCTAACCGGGGCGACTACGAGCAGTACTTC. The chain recombines TRBV11-2 with TRBJ2-7; either TRBD1 or TRBD2 may fit D (5 bases each). Germline CDR1 is SGHAT and CDR2 is FQNNGV. Deletions cut 4 bases from V and 3 bases from J, with 13 bases between. This CDR3 is built from 14 residues.

The table lists this clonotype with many counts. This chain joins TRBV12-3 or TRBV12-4 and TRBJ2-7, with D unresolved. The CDR3 has 12 amino acids. Trimming took 10 bases from V and 0 from J, leaving 10 bases between them. The CDR3 nucleotides read TGTGCCATCTCGACAACCTCCTACGAGCAGTACTTC. It yields the protein CAISTTSYEQYF.

This clonotype was observed a handful of times. The chain employs TRBV7-2 and TRBJ1-5; D gene unclear. Deletions cut 4 bases from V and 1 base from J, with 11 bases between. CDR3 length: 15 amino acids. From germline, CDR1 is SGHTA and CDR2 FQGNSA. The CDR3, as DNA: TGTGCCAGCAGCTCCGTCGGCAGAAGCAATCAGCCCCAGCATTTT. It translates to CASSSVGRSNQPQHF.

The V and J genes are TRBV20-1 and TRBJ2-7, with D possibly being TRBD1 or TRBD2 (6 bases each). The CDR3 has 15 residues. Trimming shortened V by 5 bases and J by 6 bases, and 23 bases separated the two germline ends. Germline loops: CDR1 DFQATT, CDR2 SNEGSKA (reference sequence). The CDR3 reads CSAGWAGGLGVEQYF. The CDR3 DNA follows: TGCAGTGCTGGATGGGCCGGGGGCCTCGGGGTCGAGCAGTACTTC.

The chain combines TRBV7-3 with TRBJ2-5, with TRBD1 identical over 7 bases. Trimming took 5 bases from V and 5 from J; bases not matched to a gene: 5. Germline assignment: CDR1 SGHTA and CDR2 FQGTGA. The CDR3 length is 13 residues. For the CDR3, the DNA is TGTGCCAGCAGCCCCCACAGGGGTGAGACCCAGTACTTC. Its translation is CASSPHRGETQYF.

CDR3 nucleotide sequence: TGTGCCAGCAGTGAAGAAGGCAGAAGGGGCCGGGACACTGAAGCTTTCTTT. It specifies CASSEEGRRGRDTEAFF. The V and J genes are TRBV6-1 and TRBJ1-1, with TRBD1 as a possible D gene (5 bases). CDR1 is MNHNS, CDR2 SASEGT, per germline. V lost 1 base to trimming and J lost 3 bases, with 18 bases between them. The CDR3 covers 17 residues.

This clonotype was found a few times. This rearrangement joins TRBV7-6 to TRBJ2-5; unclear D gene. This CDR3 spans 13 amino acids. Germline CDR1 and CDR2: SGHVS and FNYEAQ. Trimming cost V 5 bases and J 1 base, with 8 bases left between them. CDR3 residues: CASSGDPQETQYF. For the CDR3, the DNA is TGTGCCAGCAGCGGCGACCCCCAAGAGACCCAGTACTTC. The full variable domain, in which reference TRBV7-6 and TRBJ2-5 provide the parts outside the CDR3, is GAGVSQSPRYKVTKRGQDVALRCDPISGHVSLYWYRQALGQGPEFLTYFNYEAQQDKSGLPNDRFSAERPEGSISTLTIQRTEQRDSAMYRCASSGDPQETQYFGPGTRLLVL.

In this sample, this clonotype turned up many times. The CDR3 sequence is CASSRDRAVYHEQYF. For the CDR3, the DNA is TGTGCCAGCAGCCGGGACAGGGCGGTGTATCACGAGCAGTACTTC. The rearrangement uses TRBV5-8 and TRBJ2-7; 9 bases match TRBD1. The CDR3 contains 15 residues. The germline gives CDR1 SGHTS, CDR2 YDEGEE. V dropped 4 bases and J dropped 5; count of bases not matched to a gene: 10.